The clone carrying this TCR beta chain was counted between two and nine times. The data were taken from a study of early T cells in non-severe SARS-CoV-2 infection. TCRdb processed the 5' RACE reads anew with MiXCR; each CDR3 protein has one entry. The repertoire includes about 69,000 distinct CDR3 sequences, about 10% of them detected once, and 5.9% sits in the top ten. Trimming removed 3 bases at V and 7 bases at J, with 25 bases between. This CDR3 has 19 residues. The sequencing input was whole blood. The receptor's source is an adult who was a healthcare worker with PCR-confirmed SARS-CoV-2 infection or an uninfected control (not recorded which). The chain recombines TRBV12-3 or TRBV12-4 with TRBJ1-6; TRBD1 is a possible D gene (6 bases). The CDR3 loop reads CASSLSLKQGDPANSPLHF. CDR3 sequence (DNA): TGTGCCAGCAGTTTGAGCCTGAAACAGGGTGATCCTGCAAATTCACCCCTCCACTTT.